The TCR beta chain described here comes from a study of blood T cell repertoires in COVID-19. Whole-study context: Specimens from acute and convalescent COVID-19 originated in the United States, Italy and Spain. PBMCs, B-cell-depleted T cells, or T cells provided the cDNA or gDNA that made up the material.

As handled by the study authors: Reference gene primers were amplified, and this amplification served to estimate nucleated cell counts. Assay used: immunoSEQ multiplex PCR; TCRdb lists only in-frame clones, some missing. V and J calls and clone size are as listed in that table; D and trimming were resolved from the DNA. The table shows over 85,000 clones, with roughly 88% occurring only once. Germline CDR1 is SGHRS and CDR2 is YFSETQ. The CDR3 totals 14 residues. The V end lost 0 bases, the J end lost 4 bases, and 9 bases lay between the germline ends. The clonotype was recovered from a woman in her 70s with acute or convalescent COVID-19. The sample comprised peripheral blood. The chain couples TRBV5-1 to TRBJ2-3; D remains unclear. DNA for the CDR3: TGCGCCAGCAGCTTGGGGGCCGTCTCAGATACGCAGTATTTT. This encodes CASSLGAVSDTQYF.